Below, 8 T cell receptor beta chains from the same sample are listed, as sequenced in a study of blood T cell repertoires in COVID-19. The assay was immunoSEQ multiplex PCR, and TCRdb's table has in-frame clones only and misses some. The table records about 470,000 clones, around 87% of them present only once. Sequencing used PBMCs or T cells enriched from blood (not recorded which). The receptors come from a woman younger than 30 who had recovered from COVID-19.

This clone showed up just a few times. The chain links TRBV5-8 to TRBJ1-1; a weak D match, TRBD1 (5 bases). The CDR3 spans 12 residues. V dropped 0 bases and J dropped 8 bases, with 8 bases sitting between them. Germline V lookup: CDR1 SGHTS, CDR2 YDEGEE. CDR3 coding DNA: TGTGCCAGCAGCTTGGCCAAGGGGGAAGCTTTCTTT. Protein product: CASSLAKGEAFF.

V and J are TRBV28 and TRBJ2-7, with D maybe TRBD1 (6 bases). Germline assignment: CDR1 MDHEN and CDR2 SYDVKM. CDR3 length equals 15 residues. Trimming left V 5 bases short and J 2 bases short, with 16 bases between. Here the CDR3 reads CASSMGDRHPYEQYF. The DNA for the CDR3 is TGTGCCAGCAGTATGGGTGACAGGCACCCCTACGAGCAGTACTTC.

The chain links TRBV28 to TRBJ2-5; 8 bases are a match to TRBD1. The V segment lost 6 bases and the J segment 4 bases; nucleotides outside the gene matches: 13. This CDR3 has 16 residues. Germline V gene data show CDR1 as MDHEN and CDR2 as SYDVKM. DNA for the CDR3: TGTGCCAGCAGCCCCCGGGCCAGGGGGCGAAGAGAGACCCAGTACTTC. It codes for CASSPRARGRRETQYF.

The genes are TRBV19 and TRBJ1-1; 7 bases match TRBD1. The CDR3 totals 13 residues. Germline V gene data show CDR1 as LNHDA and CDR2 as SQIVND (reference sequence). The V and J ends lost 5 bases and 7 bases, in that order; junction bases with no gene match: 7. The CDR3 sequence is CASSDRVGDEAFF. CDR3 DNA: TGTGCCAGTAGTGACAGGGTAGGGGATGAAGCTTTCTTT.

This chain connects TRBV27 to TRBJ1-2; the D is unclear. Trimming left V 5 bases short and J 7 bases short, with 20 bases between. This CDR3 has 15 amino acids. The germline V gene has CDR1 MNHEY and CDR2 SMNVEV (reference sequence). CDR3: CASSGLGTVVSGYTF. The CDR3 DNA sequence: TGTGCCAGCAGTGGTCTCGGAACAGTGGTTTCTGGCTACACCTTC.

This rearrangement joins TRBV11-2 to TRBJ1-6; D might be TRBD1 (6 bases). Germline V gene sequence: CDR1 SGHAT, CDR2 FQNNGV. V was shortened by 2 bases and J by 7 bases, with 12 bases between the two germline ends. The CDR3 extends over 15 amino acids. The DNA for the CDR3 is TGTGCCAGCAGCTTATTATCAGGGGAAAATTCACCCCTCCACTTT. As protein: CASSLLSGENSPLHF.

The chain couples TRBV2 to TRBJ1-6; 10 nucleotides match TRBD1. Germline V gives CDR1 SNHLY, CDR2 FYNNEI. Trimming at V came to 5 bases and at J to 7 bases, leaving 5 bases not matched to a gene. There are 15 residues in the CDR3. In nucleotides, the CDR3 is TGTGCCAGCAGTTCGACAGGGGGCCGGAATTCACCCCTCCACTTT. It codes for CASSSTGGRNSPLHF. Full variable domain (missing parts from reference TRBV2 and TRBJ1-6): EPEVTQTPSHQVTQMGQEVILRCVPISNHLYFYWYRQILGQKVEFLVSFYNNEISEKSEIFDDQFSVERPDGSNFTLKIRSTKLEDSAMYFCASSSTGGRNSPLHFGNGTRLTVT.

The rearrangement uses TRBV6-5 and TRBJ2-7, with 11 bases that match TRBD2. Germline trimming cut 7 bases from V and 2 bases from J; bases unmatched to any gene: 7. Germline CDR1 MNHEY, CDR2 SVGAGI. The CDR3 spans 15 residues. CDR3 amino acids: CASNTGLAGPYEQYF. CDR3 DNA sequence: TGTGCCAGCAATACCGGACTAGCGGGTCCCTACGAGCAGTACTTC.